The T cell receptor beta chain under discussion was sequenced for a study of blood T cell repertoires in COVID-19. On the study more broadly: The United States, Italy and Spain were the sources of the acute and convalescent COVID-19 samples. The analysed material was cDNA or gDNA that came from T cells, B-cell-depleted T cells, or PBMCs.

How the authors handled the data: The authors estimated nucleated cell counts from reference gene primer amplification. Using immunoSEQ multiplex PCR, the repertoire was profiled, and TCRdb retains in-frame clones only, with some absent. The V and J calls and the clone size are those of that table, but D and trimming were determined from the DNA. The sample comprises 50,000 to 75,000 clones, about 76% of which are singletons, and 50% to 55% rests with the top ten. Looked up from germline, CDR1 is LNHDA and CDR2 is SQIVND (reference sequence). V was cut by 6 bases and J by 0 bases, with 12 bases left in between. CDR3 length: 15 residues.

V gene TRBV19 combines with J gene TRBJ2-1; weak D call: TRBD1 (5 bases). Sequencing was performed on peripheral blood. This TCR derives from a woman of 80 years or more with acute or convalescent COVID-19. The chain's CDR3 is CASSPQVSSYNEQFF. For the CDR3, the DNA is TGTGCCAGTAGCCCACAGGTTAGCTCCTACAATGAGCAGTTCTTC. The entire variable domain, with the rest obtained from reference TRBV19 and TRBJ2-1, is as follows: DGGITQSPKYLFRKEGQNVTLSCEQNLNHDAMYWYRQDPGQGLRLIYYSQIVNDFQKGDIAEGYSVSREKKESFPLTVTSAQKNPTAFYLCASSPQVSSYNEQFFGPGTRLTVL.